This TCR beta chain was recorded in a study of OX40 agonist ivuxolimab in advanced cancers. Study details: There were three patients with partial responses, one having hepatocellular carcinoma and two cutaneous melanoma.

Per germline, CDR1 ENHRY and CDR2 SYGVKD. V lost 5 bases, J lost 5 bases, and 18 bases lay in between. CDR3 length equals 15 residues. The assay was immunoSEQ multiplex PCR, and TCRdb's table has in-frame clones only and misses some. The sample yields some 83,000 clones, approximately 83% seen once. The sample in question was CD4+ or CD8+ T cells sorted from blood, obtained in a trial of the OX40 agonist ivuxolimab. The receptor's source is an adult with an advanced solid tumor such as melanoma, head and neck, liver or kidney cancer. The rearrangement uses TRBV10-3 and TRBJ1-1, with D possibly matching TRBD1 (6 bases). CDR3 nucleotide sequence: TGTGCCATCAGTCCCCGGGGGGGCCAGGGGACTGAAGCTTTCTTT. Its protein is CAISPRGGQGTEAFF.